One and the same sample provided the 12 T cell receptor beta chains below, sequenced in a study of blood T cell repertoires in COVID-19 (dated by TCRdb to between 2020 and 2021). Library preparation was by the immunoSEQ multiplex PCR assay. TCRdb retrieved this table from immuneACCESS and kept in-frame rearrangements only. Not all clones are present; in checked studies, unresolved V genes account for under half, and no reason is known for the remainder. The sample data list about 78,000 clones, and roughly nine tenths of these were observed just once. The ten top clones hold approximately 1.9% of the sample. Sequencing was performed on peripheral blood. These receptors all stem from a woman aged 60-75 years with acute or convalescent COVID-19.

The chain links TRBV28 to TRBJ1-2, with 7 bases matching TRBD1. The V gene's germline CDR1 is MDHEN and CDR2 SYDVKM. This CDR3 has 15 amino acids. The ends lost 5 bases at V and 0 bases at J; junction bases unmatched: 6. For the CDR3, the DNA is TGTGCCAGCAGTAAAGGGACAGCTTCTAACTATGGCTACACCTTC. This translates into CASSKGTASNYGYTF.

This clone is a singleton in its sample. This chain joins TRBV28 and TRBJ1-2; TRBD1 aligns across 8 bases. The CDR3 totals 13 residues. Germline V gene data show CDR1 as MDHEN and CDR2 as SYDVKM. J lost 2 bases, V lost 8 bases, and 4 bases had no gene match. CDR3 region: CASGQGGNYGYTF. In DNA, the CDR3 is TGTGCCAGCGGACAGGGAGGGAACTATGGCTACACCTTC.

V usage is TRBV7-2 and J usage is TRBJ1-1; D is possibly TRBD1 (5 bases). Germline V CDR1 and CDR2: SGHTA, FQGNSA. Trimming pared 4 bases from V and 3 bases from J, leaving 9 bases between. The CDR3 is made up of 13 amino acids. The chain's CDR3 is CASSWGGDTEAFF. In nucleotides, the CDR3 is TGTGCCAGCAGCTGGGGGGGGGACACTGAAGCTTTCTTT.

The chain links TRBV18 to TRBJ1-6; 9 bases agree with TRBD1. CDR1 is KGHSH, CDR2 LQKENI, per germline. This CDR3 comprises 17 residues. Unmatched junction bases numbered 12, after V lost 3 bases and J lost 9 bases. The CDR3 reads CASSPTQTGGVGSPLHF. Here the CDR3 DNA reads TGTGCCAGCTCACCGACTCAAACAGGGGGCGTTGGTTCACCCCTCCACTTT.

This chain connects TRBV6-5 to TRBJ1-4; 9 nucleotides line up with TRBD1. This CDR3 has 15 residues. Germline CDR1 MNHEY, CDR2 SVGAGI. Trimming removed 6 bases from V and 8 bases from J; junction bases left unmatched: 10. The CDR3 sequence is CASSLTGTGREKLFF. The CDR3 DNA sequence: TGTGCCAGCAGCTTAACCGGGACAGGGCGCGAAAAACTGTTTTTT.

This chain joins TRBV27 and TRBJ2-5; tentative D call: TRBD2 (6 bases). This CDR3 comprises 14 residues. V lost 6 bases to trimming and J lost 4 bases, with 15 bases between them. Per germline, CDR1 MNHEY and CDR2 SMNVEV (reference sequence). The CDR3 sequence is CASRPYGGGETQYF. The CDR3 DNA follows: TGTGCCAGCAGGCCTTACGGGGGAGGAGAGACCCAGTACTTC.

The CDR3 loop reads CASSLAGNTEAFF. The DNA of the CDR3 is TGCGCCAGCAGCTTGGCGGGAAACACTGAAGCTTTCTTT. The chain combines TRBV5-1 with TRBJ1-1; no definite D call. This CDR3 has 13 residues. Looked up from germline, CDR1 is SGHRS and CDR2 is YFSETQ. V was pared by 0 bases and J by 2 bases, with 5 bases between.

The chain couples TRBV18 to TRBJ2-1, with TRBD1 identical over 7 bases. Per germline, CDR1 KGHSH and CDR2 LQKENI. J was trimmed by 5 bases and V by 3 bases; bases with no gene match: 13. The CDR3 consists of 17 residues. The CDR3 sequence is CASSPGGQGEQNNEQFF. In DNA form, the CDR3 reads TGTGCCAGCTCACCTGGGGGCCAGGGGGAACAAAACAATGAGCAGTTCTTC.

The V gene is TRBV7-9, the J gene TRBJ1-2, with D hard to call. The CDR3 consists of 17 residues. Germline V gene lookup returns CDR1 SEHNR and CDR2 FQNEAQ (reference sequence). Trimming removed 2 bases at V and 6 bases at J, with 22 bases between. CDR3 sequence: CASSLPNLVSGYDGYTF. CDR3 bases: TGTGCCAGCAGCTTACCCAACCTGGTGTCGGGGTACGATGGCTACACCTTC.

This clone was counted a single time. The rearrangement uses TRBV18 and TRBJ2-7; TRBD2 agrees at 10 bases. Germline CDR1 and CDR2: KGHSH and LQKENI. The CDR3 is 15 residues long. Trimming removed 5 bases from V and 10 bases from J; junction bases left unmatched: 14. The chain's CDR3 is CASSLAGTSANFQYF. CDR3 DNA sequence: TGTGCCAGCTCATTAGCCGGGACTAGCGCAAATTTCCAGTACTTC.

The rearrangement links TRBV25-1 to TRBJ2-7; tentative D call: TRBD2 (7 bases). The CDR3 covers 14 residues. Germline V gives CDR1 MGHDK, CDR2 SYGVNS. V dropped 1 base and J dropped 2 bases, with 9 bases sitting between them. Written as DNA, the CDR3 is TGTGCCAGCAGTGAATCGGGGGGCCCCTACGAGCAGTACTTC. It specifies CASSESGGPYEQYF.

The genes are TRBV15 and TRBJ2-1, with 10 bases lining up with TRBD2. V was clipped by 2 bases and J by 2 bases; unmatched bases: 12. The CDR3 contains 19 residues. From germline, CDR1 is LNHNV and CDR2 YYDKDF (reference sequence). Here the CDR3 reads CATSRLPRTSGLTYNEQFF. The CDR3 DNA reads TGTGCCACCAGCAGATTACCGAGGACTAGCGGTCTTACCTACAATGAGCAGTTCTTC.